This T cell receptor (beta chain) was captured in a study of OX40 agonist ivuxolimab in advanced cancers. The overall study: Ivuxolimab, an agonist antibody against OX40 (CD134), was given to patients. Under the entry rules, prior anti-PD-1, anti-PD-L1 or anti-CTLA-4 therapy was allowed, and around 40% had some. Overall study results and limits: The CD4+ and CD8+ T cells in the blood had expanded clonally by week 6 at 0.1 to 3.0 mg/kg. More expanded clones were found, on average, in CD8+ than in CD4+ T cells.

Worth noting for this clone: Its specificity is unknown.

The assay was immunoSEQ multiplex PCR, and TCRdb's table has in-frame clones only and misses some. The top ten hold 0.7% to 1% of the sample, which has roughly 100,000 clones, roughly 90% seen once. This specimen was CD4+ or CD8+ T cells sorted from blood, taken in a trial of the OX40 agonist ivuxolimab. The sequence was collected from an adult with an advanced solid tumor such as melanoma, head and neck, liver or kidney cancer.

The CDR3 loop is CASSPTLAGVYEQYF. In DNA, the CDR3 is TGTGCCAGCAGCCCGACTCTAGCGGGGGTGTACGAGCAGTACTTC. The J gene is TRBJ2-7, the V gene TRBV7-2; 10 bases agree with TRBD2. Germline V lookup: CDR1 SGHTA, CDR2 FQGNSA. The V segment lost 5 bases and the J segment 4 bases; nucleotides outside the gene matches: 8. This CDR3 has 15 amino acids.